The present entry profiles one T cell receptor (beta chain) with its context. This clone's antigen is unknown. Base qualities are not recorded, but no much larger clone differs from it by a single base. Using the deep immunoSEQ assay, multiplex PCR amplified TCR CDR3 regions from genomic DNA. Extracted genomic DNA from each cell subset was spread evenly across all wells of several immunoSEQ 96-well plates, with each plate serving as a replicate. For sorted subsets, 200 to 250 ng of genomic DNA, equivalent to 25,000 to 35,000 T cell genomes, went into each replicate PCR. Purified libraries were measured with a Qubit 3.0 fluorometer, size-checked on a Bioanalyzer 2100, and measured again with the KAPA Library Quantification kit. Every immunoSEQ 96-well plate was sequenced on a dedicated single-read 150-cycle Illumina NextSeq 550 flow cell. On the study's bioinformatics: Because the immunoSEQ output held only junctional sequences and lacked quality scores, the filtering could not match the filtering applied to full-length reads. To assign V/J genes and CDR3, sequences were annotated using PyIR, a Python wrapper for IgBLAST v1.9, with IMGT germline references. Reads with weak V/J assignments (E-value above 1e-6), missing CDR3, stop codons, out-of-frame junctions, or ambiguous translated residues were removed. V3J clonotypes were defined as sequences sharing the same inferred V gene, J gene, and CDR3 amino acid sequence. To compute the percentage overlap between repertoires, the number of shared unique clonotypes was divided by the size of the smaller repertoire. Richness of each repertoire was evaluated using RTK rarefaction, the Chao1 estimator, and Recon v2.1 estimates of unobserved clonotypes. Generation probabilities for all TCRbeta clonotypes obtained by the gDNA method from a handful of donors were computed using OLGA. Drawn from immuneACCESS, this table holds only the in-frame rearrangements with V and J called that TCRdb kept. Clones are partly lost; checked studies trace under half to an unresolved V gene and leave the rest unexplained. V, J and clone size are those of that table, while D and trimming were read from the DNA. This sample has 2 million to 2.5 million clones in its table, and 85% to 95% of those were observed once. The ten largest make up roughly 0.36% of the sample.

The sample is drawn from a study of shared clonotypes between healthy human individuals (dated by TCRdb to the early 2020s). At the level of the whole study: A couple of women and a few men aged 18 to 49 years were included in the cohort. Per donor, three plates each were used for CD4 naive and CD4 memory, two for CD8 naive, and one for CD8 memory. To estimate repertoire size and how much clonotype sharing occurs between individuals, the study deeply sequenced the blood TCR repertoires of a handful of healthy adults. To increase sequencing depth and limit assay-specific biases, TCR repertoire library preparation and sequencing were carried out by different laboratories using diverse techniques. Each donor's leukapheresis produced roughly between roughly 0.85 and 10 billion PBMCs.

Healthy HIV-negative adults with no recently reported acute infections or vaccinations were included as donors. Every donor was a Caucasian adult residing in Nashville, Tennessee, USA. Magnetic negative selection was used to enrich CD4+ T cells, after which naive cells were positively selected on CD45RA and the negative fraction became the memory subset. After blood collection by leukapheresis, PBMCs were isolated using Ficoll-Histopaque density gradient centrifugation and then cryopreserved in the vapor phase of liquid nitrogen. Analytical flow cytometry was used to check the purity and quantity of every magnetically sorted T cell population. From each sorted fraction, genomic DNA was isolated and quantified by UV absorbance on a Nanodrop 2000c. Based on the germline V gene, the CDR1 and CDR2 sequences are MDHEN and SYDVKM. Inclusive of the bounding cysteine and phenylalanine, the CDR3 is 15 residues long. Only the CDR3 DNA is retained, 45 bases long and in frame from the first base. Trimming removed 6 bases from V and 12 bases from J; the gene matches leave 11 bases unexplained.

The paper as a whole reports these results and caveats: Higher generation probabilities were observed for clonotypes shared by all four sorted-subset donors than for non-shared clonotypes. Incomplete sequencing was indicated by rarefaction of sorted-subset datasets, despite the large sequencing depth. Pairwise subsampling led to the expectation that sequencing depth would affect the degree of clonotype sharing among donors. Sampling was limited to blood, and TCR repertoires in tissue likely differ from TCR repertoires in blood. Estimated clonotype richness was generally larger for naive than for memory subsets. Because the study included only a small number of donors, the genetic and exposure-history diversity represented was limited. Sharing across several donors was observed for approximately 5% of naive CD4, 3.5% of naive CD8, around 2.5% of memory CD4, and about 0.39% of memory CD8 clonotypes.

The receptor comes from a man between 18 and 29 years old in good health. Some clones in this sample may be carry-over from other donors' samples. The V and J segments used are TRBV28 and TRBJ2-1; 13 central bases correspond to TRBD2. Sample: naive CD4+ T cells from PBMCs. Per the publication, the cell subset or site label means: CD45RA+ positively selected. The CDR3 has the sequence CASSLGTSGDSRQFF. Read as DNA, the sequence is TGTGCCAGCAGCCTCGGGACTAGCGGGGACTCGCGGCAGTTCTTC.